Each of the 29 T cell receptor beta chains below was sequenced from the same sample in a study of CD8+ T cells in alopecia areata. Treatment in this sample: oral pan-JAK inhibitor, 5-10 mg twice daily. TCR sequencing used cDNA made by reverse transcription of extracted RNA. Repertoires were generated with immunoSEQ multiplex PCR, while TCRdb's copy carries only in-frame clones and drops some. The data contain about 120,000 clones, around 56% of them singletons. The sequencing here drew on CD4+ T cells sorted from blood, taken at week 4, from a patient treated with tofacitinib. These receptors all stem from a human donor with alopecia areata.

The V gene is TRBV7-9, the J gene TRBJ2-7, with D possibly being TRBD2 (5 bases). Per the germline V gene, CDR1 is SEHNR and CDR2 is FQNEAQ (reference sequence). There are 14 residues in the CDR3. V was pared by 1 base and J by 4 bases, with 11 bases between. Here the CDR3 reads CASSLVVRGYEQYF. CDR3 nucleotide sequence: TGTGCCAGCAGCTTAGTCGTTCGGGGTTACGAGCAGTACTTC.

This clone was detected only once. The chain has TRBV7-3 and TRBJ2-7; 8 nucleotides line up with TRBD1. V dropped 2 bases and J dropped 7; count of bases not matched to a gene: 7. This CDR3 is built from 14 residues. Germline V CDR1 and CDR2: SGHTA, FQGTGA. CDR3 sequence: CASSLAQGAGEQYF. The CDR3, as DNA: TGTGCCAGCAGCTTAGCCCAGGGGGCGGGAGAGCAGTACTTC. The full variable domain, rest sourced from reference TRBV7-3 and TRBJ2-7, is GAGVSQTPSNKVTEKGKYVELRCDPISGHTALYWYRQSLGQGPEFLIYFQGTGAADDSGLPNDRFFAVRPEGSVSTLKIQRTERGDSAVYLCASSLAQGAGEQYFGPGTRLTVT.

This clone has just a few counts. V usage is TRBV30 and J usage is TRBJ2-2; D is possibly TRBD2 (5 bases). V shed 5 bases and J shed 2 bases, with 15 bases lying between them. The CDR3 consists of 15 residues. Germline V gene lookup returns CDR1 GTSNPN and CDR2 SVGIG (reference sequence). The DNA of the CDR3 is TGTGCCTGGGGGGTCCGAGGGCTCAACACCGGGGAGCTGTTTTTT. It encodes CAWGVRGLNTGELFF.

The table lists this clone with a few counts. V usage is TRBV11-2 and J usage is TRBJ2-3; TRBD2 matches at 9 bases. The CDR3 is 16 amino acids. CDR1 and CDR2 from the germline V gene are SGHAT and FQNNGV. Trimming removed 4 bases from V and 1 base from J; junction bases left unmatched: 6. The CDR3 spells CASSSSGLARTDTQYF. For the CDR3, the DNA is TGTGCCAGCAGCTCCTCGGGACTAGCACGCACAGATACGCAGTATTTT.

The CDR3 spells CASSLTGVGEAFF. The CDR3 nucleotides read TGTGCCAGCAGCTTAACAGGGGTTGGTGAAGCTTTCTTT. The chain couples TRBV7-3 to TRBJ1-1; TRBD1 is a possible D gene (5 bases). The ends were cut back, 0 bases at V and 7 bases at J, with 9 bases in the middle. There are 13 residues in the CDR3. Looked up from germline, CDR1 is SGHTA and CDR2 is FQGTGA.

This chain connects TRBV6-5 to TRBJ2-2; no firm D call. Germline V gene lookup returns CDR1 MNHEY and CDR2 SVGAGI. There are 14 residues in the CDR3. Trimming removed 6 bases at V and 3 bases at J, with 11 bases between. The DNA for the CDR3 is TGTGCCAGCAGACGGACCCGGGACACCGGGGAGCTGTTTTTT. Encoded protein: CASRRTRDTGELFF.

The table lists this clone with a few counts. The gene calls are TRBV6-1 and TRBJ2-6; D is ambiguous. Germline values: CDR1 MNHNS, CDR2 SASEGT. This CDR3 contains 15 residues. V dropped 6 bases and J dropped 2 bases, with 11 bases sitting between them. The CDR3 coding sequence is TGTGCCAGCAGGGGCGACAAAACTGGGGCCAACGTCCTGACTTTC. It is translated as CASRGDKTGANVLTF.

This chain links TRBV5-1 with TRBJ2-1, with 14 bases identical to TRBD2. The V and J ends lost 2 bases and 12 bases, in that order; junction bases with no gene match: 7. This CDR3 comprises 15 residues. The V gene's germline CDR1 is SGHRS and CDR2 YFSETQ. As DNA, the CDR3 is TGCGCCAGCAGCTTAGGACTAGCGGGAGGAGGAGGGCAGTTCTTC. Protein product: CASSLGLAGGGGQFF.

This clone was seen more than once but under ten times. V is TRBV7-2 and J is TRBJ2-7; the D is unclear. V dropped 1 base and J dropped 3 bases, with 7 bases sitting between them. This CDR3 region has 13 residues. Germline CDR1 is SGHTA and CDR2 is FQGNSA. The chain's CDR3 is CASSLDSFYEQYF. The CDR3 nucleotides read TGTGCCAGCAGCTTAGACAGCTTCTACGAGCAGTACTTC.

The V and J genes are TRBV6-6 and TRBJ1-1, with D perhaps matching TRBD1 (5 bases). The V and J ends lost 0 bases and 6 bases respectively, with 17 bases between them. The CDR3 contains 16 residues. Germline CDR1 is MNHNY and CDR2 is SVGAGI (reference sequence). The DNA of the CDR3 is TGTGCCAGCAGTTACTCTAAATTGAGAGGGGACCCTGAAGCTTTCTTT. Translation gives CASSYSKLRGDPEAFF.

The table lists this clone with a few counts. This sequence joins TRBV7-9 and TRBJ1-1; D is perhaps TRBD1 (5 bases). Trimming removed 5 bases from V and 5 bases from J, with 18 bases in between. CDR3 length equals 15 residues. Germline V gives CDR1 SEHNR, CDR2 FQNEAQ (reference sequence). CDR3 DNA: TGTGCCAGCAGCGAGCAGGGCCTACGTGGGACTGAAGCTTTCTTT. Amino acid sequence: CASSEQGLRGTEAFF.

V usage is TRBV4-1 and J usage is TRBJ1-5, with a tentative D call TRBD1 (5 bases). The CDR3 sequence is 17 residues long. Per the germline V gene, CDR1 is MGHRA and CDR2 is YSYEKL. V gave up 3 bases and J gave up 1 base, with 16 bases separating them. CDR3: CASSHRGDPLSNQPQHF. For the CDR3, the DNA is TGCGCCAGCAGCCATAGAGGGGATCCCTTAAGCAATCAGCCCCAGCATTTT.

The V gene is TRBV5-4, the J gene TRBJ2-7; D ambiguous. This CDR3 has 13 amino acids. Germline CDR1 and CDR2: SGHNT and YYREEE (reference sequence). Between the trimmed V and J ends, which lost 2 bases and 2 bases, there was a span of 8 bases. The CDR3 DNA follows: TGTGCCAGCAGCTTCCAAATCACCTACGAGCAGTACTTC. Translated: CASSFQITYEQYF.

The chain joins TRBV4-1 to TRBJ1-2; 8 nucleotides agree with TRBD1. V lost 0 bases and J lost 8; bases outside the gene matches: 14. The CDR3 totals 17 residues. In germline, CDR1 is MGHRA, CDR2 YSYEKL. CDR3 region: CASSQETGTGFLRGYTF. CDR3 nucleotides: TGCGCCAGCAGCCAAGAGACCGGGACAGGATTTTTACGGGGCTACACCTTC.

The chain has TRBV30 and TRBJ1-2; D unresolved. This CDR3 spans 13 amino acids. The V end lost 1 base, the J end lost 6 bases, and 12 bases lay between the germline ends. Germline V gene lookup returns CDR1 GTSNPN and CDR2 SVGIG (reference sequence). CDR3 residues: CAWSARVGDGYTF. DNA of the CDR3: TGTGCCTGGAGTGCCCGAGTCGGGGATGGCTACACCTTC.

The chain recombines TRBV5-1 with TRBJ2-1, with 7 positions matching TRBD2. Germline CDR1 reads SGHRS; CDR2 reads YFSETQ. V shed 0 bases, J shed 2 bases, and the junction held 5 bases outside the gene matches. This CDR3 is 16 amino acids long. CDR3 protein: CASSLGAGRTYNEQFF. CDR3 bases: TGCGCCAGCAGCTTGGGAGCGGGGCGAACCTACAATGAGCAGTTCTTC.

This clone turned up a few times. This chain uses TRBV4-1 with TRBJ1-2, with D maybe TRBD1 (6 bases). The CDR3 has 14 amino acids. The ends were cut back, 0 bases at V and 7 bases at J, with 12 bases in the middle. Per germline, CDR1 MGHRA and CDR2 YSYEKL. This chain's CDR3 is CASSQDPNRAGYTF. Written as DNA, the CDR3 is TGCGCCAGCAGCCAAGATCCGAACAGGGCTGGCTACACCTTC.

This clone was counted between two and nine times. The genes are TRBV29-1 and TRBJ1-4, with TRBD1 identical over 8 bases. The CDR3 is made up of 11 amino acids. Germline lookup yields CDR1 SQVTM and CDR2 ANQGSEA. The V and J ends lost 6 bases and 8 bases, in that order; junction bases with no gene match: 2. CDR3 sequence: CSVDRVEKLFF. CDR3 in DNA: TGCAGCGTGGACAGGGTGGAAAAACTGTTTTTT.

The chain combines TRBV7-9 with TRBJ1-5; D remains unclear. This CDR3 is built from 12 residues. The V and J ends lost 2 bases and 7 bases respectively, with 6 bases between them. Germline CDR1 SEHNR, CDR2 FQNEAQ (reference sequence). The CDR3 coding sequence is TGTGCCAGCAGCTTACAAGACCAGCCCCAGCATTTT. It encodes CASSLQDQPQHF.

The chain uses TRBV2 and TRBJ1-5; possibly TRBD1 for D (6 bases). The germline CDR1 and CDR2 sequences are SNHLY and FYNNEI. Trimming removed 6 bases from V and 2 bases from J, with 11 bases in between. There are 14 residues in the CDR3. CDR3 region: CASRAGEGNQPQHF. CDR3 nucleotide sequence: TGTGCCAGCAGAGCAGGGGAGGGCAATCAGCCCCAGCATTTT.

The chain links TRBV14 to TRBJ2-7; 8 bases match TRBD1. V was clipped by 4 bases and J by 6 bases; unmatched bases: 5. The CDR3 covers 13 residues. Germline lookup yields CDR1 SGHDN and CDR2 FVKESK. In nucleotides, the CDR3 is TGTGCCAGCAGCCTTTGGACAGGGAGCGAGCAGTACTTC. Amino acid sequence: CASSLWTGSEQYF.

The chain joins TRBV10-1 to TRBJ1-2; no definite D call. V lost 2 bases to trimming and J lost 2 bases, with 6 bases between them. The length of the CDR3 is 13 residues. CDR1 WNHNN and CDR2 SYGVQD come from the germline V gene (reference sequence). The DNA for the CDR3 is TGCGCCAGCAGTGAGAACGGCAACTATGGCTACACCTTC. Translating gives CASSENGNYGYTF.

The chain has TRBV29-1 and TRBJ1-1, with 7 positions matching TRBD1. The CDR3 runs 15 residues. Germline CDR1 is SQVTM and CDR2 is ANQGSEA. Trimming took 4 bases from V and 5 from J; bases not matched to a gene: 13. The DNA of the CDR3 is TGCAGCGTTGGTAGTGCAGGGGGATGGGGGACTGAAGCTTTCTTT. This encodes CSVGSAGGWGTEAFF.

The chain joins TRBV27 to TRBJ1-2; 8 bases align to TRBD1. This CDR3 is 14 amino acids long. V gave up 6 bases and J gave up 4 bases; unmatched junction bases: 7. Germline V gene data show CDR1 as MNHEY and CDR2 as SMNVEV (reference sequence). This CDR3 is CASRRDRSVYGYTF. CDR3 coding DNA: TGTGCCAGCAGAAGGGACAGGTCTGTCTATGGCTACACCTTC.

The chain combines TRBV5-6 with TRBJ2-7; 7 bases are shared with TRBD1. CDR1 and CDR2 from the germline V gene are SGHDT and YYEEEE. Trimming took 1 base from V and 4 from J; bases not matched to a gene: 11. CDR3 length: 16 amino acids. The CDR3 coding sequence is TGTGCCAGCAGCTTGTCCCTCGGAACAGGGGATTACGAGCAGTACTTC. Protein sequence: CASSLSLGTGDYEQYF. The full variable domain, rest sourced from reference TRBV5-6 and TRBJ2-7, is DAGVTQSPTHLIKTRGQQVTLRCSPKSGHDTVSWYQQALGQGPQFIFQYYEEEERQRGNFPDRFSGHQFPNYSSELNVNALLLGDSALYLCASSLSLGTGDYEQYFGPGTRLTVT.

A few counts support this clone. The chain combines TRBV29-1 with TRBJ2-7; D is possibly TRBD2 (6 bases). The germline V gene encodes CDR1 SQVTM and CDR2 ANQGSEA. This CDR3 is built from 14 residues. V shed 4 bases and J shed 6 bases, with 19 bases lying between them. CDR3 bases: TGCAGCGTTGCGGGGGATACGCCTTCCGGCGAGCAGTACTTC. It is translated as CSVAGDTPSGEQYF.

This rearrangement joins TRBV27 to TRBJ1-6; D not certain. CDR3 length equals 13 residues. The V end was cut by 7 bases, the J end by 6 bases, with 10 bases between. Germline V CDR1 and CDR2: MNHEY, SMNVEV (reference sequence). CDR3 bases: TGTGCCAGCACCCGAGAAGTTAATTCACCCCTCCACTTT. It encodes CASTREVNSPLHF.

The rearrangement joins TRBV4-2 to TRBJ2-5; D is unresolved. Germline V CDR1 and CDR2: LGHNA, YNFKEQ. The CDR3 extends over 15 amino acids. V shed 1 base and J shed 5 bases, with 14 bases lying between them. CDR3 amino acids: CASSQGSNPAETQYF. CDR3 DNA sequence: TGTGCCAGCAGCCAAGGTTCGAACCCGGCGGAGACCCAGTACTTC.

The J gene is TRBJ1-5, the V gene TRBV30; weak D call: TRBD1 (6 bases). The CDR3 is 14 amino acids. The germline V gene encodes CDR1 GTSNPN and CDR2 SVGIG (reference sequence). Trimming took off 2 bases at V and 6 bases at J, with 14 bases between the two ends. The CDR3 DNA sequence: TGTGCCTGGAGTCAGGGACGGGGGCCTCAGCCCCAGCATTTT. It specifies CAWSQGRGPQPQHF.